These T cell receptor beta chains were read from a single sample in a study of T cells in Graves' hyperthyroidism and ophthalmopathy. TCRdb redid the calling of the multiplex PCR reads with MiXCR, one entry per CDR3 protein. Of some 600,000 distinct CDR3 sequences detected, under 60% appear once; the ten largest clones hold roughly 8.2%. Sequencing used peripheral blood or thyroid tissue (not recorded which). The receptors shown here come from a woman aged 18-35 years with Graves' hyperthyroidism. The CDR3 runs from the conserved cysteine through the conserved F or W. A D gene is named only where the DNA matches it firmly. Expanded clones get a size class; other rows say once, few or many, or leave the size out.

clone_size,v_call,cdr3_length,d_call,j_call,cdr3_aa,cdr3_nt
.,TRBV7-9,13,.,TRBJ1-2,CANSLVGNYGYTF,TGTGCCAACAGCTTGGTAGGGAACTATGGCTACACCTTC
.,TRBV9,13,.,TRBJ1-1,CASTGQLNTEAFF,TGTGCCAGCACCGGACAGCTAAACACTGAAGCTTTCTTT
.,TRBV29-1,12,TRBD1,TRBJ1-3,CSKTGDGNTIYF,TGCAGCAAGACAGGGGACGGAAACACCATATATTTT
.,TRBV29-1,13,.,TRBJ1-1,CSVEWAEETEAFF,TGCAGCGTTGAATGGGCCGAGGAGACTGAAGCTTTCTTT
.,TRBV19,15,.,TRBJ1-3,CASSTTGGFGNTIYF,TGTGCCAGTAGTACGACAGGAGGATTTGGAAACACCATATATTTT
.,TRBV20-1,13,TRBD1,TRBJ1-3,CSATGTGLNTIYF,TGCAGTGCTACGGGGACAGGGCTAAACACCATATATTTT
few,TRBV20-1,15,.,TRBJ2-7,CSAREWGMDSHEQYF,TGCAGTGCTAGAGAGTGGGGTATGGACAGCCACGAGCAGTACTTC
.,TRBV12-3/TRBV12-4,16,TRBD1,TRBJ1-1,CASSLARGRRNTEAFF,TGTGCCAGCAGTTTAGCCAGGGGGCGCAGGAACACTGAAGCTTTCTTT
.,TRBV7-7,15,TRBD1,TRBJ2-5,CASSLGQGVVETQYF,TGTGCTAGCAGCTTGGGTCAGGGGGTAGTCGAGACCCAGTACTTC
many,TRBV2,14,.,TRBJ1-2,CASSAAAISYGYTF,TGTGCCAGCAGTGCGGCCGCTATCTCCTATGGCTACACCTTC
.,TRBV20-1,14,.,TRBJ1-1,CSASPQGTNTEAFF,TGCAGTGCTAGTCCTCAGGGGACCAACACTGAAGCTTTCTTT
.,TRBV5-1,15,.,TRBJ2-7,CASSLRDSNSYEQYF,TGCGCCAGCAGCTTGCGGGACTCGAACTCCTACGAGCAGTACTTC